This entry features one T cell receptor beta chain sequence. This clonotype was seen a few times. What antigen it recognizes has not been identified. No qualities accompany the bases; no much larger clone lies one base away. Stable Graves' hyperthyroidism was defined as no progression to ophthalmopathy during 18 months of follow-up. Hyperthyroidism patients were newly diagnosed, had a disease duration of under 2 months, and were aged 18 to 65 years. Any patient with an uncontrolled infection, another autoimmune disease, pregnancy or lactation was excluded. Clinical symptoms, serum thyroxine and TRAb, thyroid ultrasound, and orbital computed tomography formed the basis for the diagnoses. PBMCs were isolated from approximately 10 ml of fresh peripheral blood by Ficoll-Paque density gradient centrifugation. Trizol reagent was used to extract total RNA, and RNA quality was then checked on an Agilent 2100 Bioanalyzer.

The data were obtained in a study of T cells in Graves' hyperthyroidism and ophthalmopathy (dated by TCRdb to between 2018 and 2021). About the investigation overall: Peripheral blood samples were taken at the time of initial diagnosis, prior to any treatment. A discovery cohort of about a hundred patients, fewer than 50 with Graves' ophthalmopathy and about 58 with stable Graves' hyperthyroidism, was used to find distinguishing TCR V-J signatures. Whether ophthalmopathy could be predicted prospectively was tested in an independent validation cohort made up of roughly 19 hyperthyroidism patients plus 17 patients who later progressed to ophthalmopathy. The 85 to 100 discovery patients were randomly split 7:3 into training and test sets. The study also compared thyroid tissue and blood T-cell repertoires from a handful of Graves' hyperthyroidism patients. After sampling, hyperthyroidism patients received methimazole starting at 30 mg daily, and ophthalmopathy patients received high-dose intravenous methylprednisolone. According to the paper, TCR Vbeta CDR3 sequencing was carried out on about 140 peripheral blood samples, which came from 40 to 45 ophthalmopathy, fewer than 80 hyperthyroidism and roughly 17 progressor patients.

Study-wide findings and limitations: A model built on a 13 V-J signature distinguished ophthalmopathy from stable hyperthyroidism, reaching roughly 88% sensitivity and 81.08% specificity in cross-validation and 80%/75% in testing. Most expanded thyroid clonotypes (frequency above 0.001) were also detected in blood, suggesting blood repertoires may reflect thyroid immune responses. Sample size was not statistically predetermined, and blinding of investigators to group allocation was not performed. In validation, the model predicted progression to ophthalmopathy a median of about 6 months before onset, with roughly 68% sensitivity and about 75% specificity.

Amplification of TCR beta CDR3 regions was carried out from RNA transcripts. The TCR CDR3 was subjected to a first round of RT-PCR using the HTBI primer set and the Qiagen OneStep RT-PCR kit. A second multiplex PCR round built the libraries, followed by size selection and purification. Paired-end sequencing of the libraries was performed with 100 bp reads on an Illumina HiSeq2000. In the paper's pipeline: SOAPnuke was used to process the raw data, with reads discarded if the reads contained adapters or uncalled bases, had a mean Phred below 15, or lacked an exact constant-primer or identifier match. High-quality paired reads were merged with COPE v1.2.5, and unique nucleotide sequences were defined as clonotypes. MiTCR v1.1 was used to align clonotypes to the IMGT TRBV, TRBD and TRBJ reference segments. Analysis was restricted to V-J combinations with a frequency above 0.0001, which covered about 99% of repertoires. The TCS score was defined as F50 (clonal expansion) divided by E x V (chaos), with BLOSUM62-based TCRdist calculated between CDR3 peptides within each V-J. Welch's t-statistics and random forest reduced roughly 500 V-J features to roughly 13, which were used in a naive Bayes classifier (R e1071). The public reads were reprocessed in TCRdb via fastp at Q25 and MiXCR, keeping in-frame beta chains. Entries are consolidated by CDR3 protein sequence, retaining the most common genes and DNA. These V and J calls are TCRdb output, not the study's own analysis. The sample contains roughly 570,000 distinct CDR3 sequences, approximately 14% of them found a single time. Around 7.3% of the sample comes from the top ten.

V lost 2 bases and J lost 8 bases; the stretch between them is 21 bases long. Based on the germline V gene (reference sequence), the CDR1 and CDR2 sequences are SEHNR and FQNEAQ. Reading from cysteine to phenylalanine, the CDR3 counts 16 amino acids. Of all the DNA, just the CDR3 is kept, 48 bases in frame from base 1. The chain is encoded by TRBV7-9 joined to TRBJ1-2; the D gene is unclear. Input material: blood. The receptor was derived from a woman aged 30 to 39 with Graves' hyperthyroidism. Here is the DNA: TGTGCCAGCAGCTTAAGGGTGACTGAACCCTGGTACGGCTACACCTTC. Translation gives CASSLRVTEPWYGYTF.